This entry features one T cell receptor beta chain sequence. Its antigen remains unidentified. The V end lost 4 bases, the J end lost 7 bases, and 12 bases lay between the germline ends. Germline V lookup: CDR1 SGDLS, CDR2 YYNGEE. The CDR3 totals 14 residues. The assay was immunoSEQ multiplex PCR, and TCRdb's table has in-frame clones only and misses some. Counted here are 200,000 to 300,000 clones, 70% to 90% occurring once; the ten biggest clones make up approximately 12%. These data are taken from a study of Ad26.COV2.S vaccination and SARS-CoV-2 variants. For the study at large: By the intramuscular route, Ad26.COV2.S was given once, or twice 56 days apart. General observations from the study: Recipients of either vaccine or placebo displayed similar breadth of non-spike TCRs.

Noted treatment: over 15 received Ad26.COV2.S at low or high dose, single or two shots; 5 received placebo; per-sample allocation not given. Specimens were obtained on day 63 following the first vaccine or placebo injection. The administered vaccine (an Ad26 vector) expressed Wuhan-strain SARS-CoV-2 spike. Sequenced material: peripheral blood, taken in a trial of Ad26.COV2.S vaccine versus placebo. This sequence joins TRBV9 and TRBJ1-6, with D uncertain. The clonotype was recovered from a person aged 18-65 years who received the Ad26.COV2.S COVID-19 vaccine or a placebo. Here the CDR3 reads CASSFLGSNSPLHF. In DNA form, the CDR3 reads TGTGCCAGCAGCTTCCTCGGGAGCAATTCACCCCTCCACTTT.